The 26 T cell receptor beta chains below come from one sample, sequenced in a study of cytomegalovirus exposure and HLA in healthy donors. The PCR employed 60 Vbeta primers together with 13 Jbeta primers. Measured with immunoSEQ multiplex PCR; TCRdb has only the in-frame clones, and not every one. This table has fewer than 200,000 clones, roughly 84% appearing once. What was sequenced was PBMCs. Every receptor here comes from a male donor in good health and CMV-seronegative.

V and J are TRBV14 and TRBJ2-4; a weak D match, TRBD1 (6 bases). The V gene lost 4 bases and the J gene lost 0 bases, with 10 bases spanning the gap. The germline gives CDR1 SGHDN, CDR2 FVKESK. The CDR3 runs to 15 residues. In DNA form, the CDR3 reads TGTGCCAGCAGCCTACAGGGTCTAGCCAAAAACATTCAGTACTTC. Translation: CASSLQGLAKNIQYF.

This clone showed up just a few times. The gene calls are TRBV7-9 and TRBJ2-1; D unclear. The CDR3 sequence is 18 residues long. Trimming stripped 2 bases from V and 5 bases from J, with 22 bases between. Germline CDR1 reads SEHNR; CDR2 reads FQNEAQ (reference sequence). The DNA of the CDR3 is TGTGCCAGCAGCTTAATAAAAGCCCCCAATGTCTTACACAATGAGCAGTTCTTC. This codes for CASSLIKAPNVLHNEQFF.

The rearrangement links TRBV6-5 to TRBJ1-3; 7 nucleotides line up with TRBD1. This CDR3 contains 14 residues. The V segment lost 6 bases and the J segment 4 bases; nucleotides outside the gene matches: 6. Germline lookup yields CDR1 MNHEY and CDR2 SVGAGI. This CDR3 reads CASSTGAPGNTIYF. DNA of the CDR3: TGTGCCAGCAGCACAGGGGCGCCGGGAAACACCATATATTTT.

The chain joins TRBV6-6 to TRBJ2-7, with a weak D call TRBD2 (6 bases). Germline V gene data show CDR1 as MNHNY and CDR2 as SVGAGI (reference sequence). The CDR3 sequence is 15 residues long. V dropped 0 bases and J dropped 5 bases, with 14 bases sitting between them. CDR3 in DNA: TGTGCCAGCAGTTACTCGGGAGGATCCTCGGACGAGCAGTACTTC. Translated: CASSYSGGSSDEQYF.

The chain recombines TRBV9 with TRBJ2-1; tentatively, D is TRBD2 (5 bases). V dropped 0 bases and J dropped 8 bases, with 18 bases sitting between them. The CDR3 contains 16 residues. The germline V gene encodes CDR1 SGDLS and CDR2 YYNGEE. The CDR3 loop is CASSVDGSGNLDEQFF. The CDR3 DNA reads TGTGCCAGCAGCGTAGATGGGTCCGGGAATCTCGATGAGCAGTTCTTC.

The chain combines TRBV21-1 with TRBJ2-1; the table assigns TRBD1, which was not confirmed against the DNA. TRBV21-1 is flagged as a pseudogene. This CDR3 contains 21 residues. The chain's CDR3 is CASSKPLRQGAIEKDYNEQFF. The CDR3 region has the DNA TGTGCCAGCAGCAAGCCACTTCGACAGGGGGCCATAGAAAAGGATTACAATGAGCAGTTCTTC.

This clone was recorded a few times. V usage is TRBV6-1 and J usage is TRBJ1-2, with 8 positions matching TRBD1. V trimming: 4 bases; J trimming: 8 bases; junction bases outside the gene matches: 15. CDR3 size: 16 residues. Germline V gene data show CDR1 as MNHNS and CDR2 as SASEGT. The CDR3 coding sequence is TGTGCCAGCAGTGGCCCCGGAGGCAGGGGGCCATCCGGCTACACCTTC. Translating it yields CASSGPGGRGPSGYTF.

Regarding this clone: A junction boundary mismatches the germline segment, possibly from a read error. As DNA, the CDR3 is TGTTCCAGCAGCTTCACACCGGGACAGGGGGGTACACCCCTCCACTTT. Amino acid sequence: CSSSFTPGQGGTPLHF. The gene calls are TRBV7-9 and TRBJ1-6; 11 bases match TRBD1. Germline CDR1 SEHNR, CDR2 FQNEAQ (reference sequence). CDR3 length: 16 residues.

The V and J genes are TRBV14 and TRBJ1-2; D perhaps matches TRBD1 (6 bases). The CDR3 totals 14 residues. Germline V CDR1 and CDR2: SGHDN, FVKESK. Trimming removed 2 bases at V and 7 bases at J, with 14 bases between. CDR3 coding DNA: TGTGCCAGCAGCCAACTACAGGGTTCAAGTGGCTACACCTTC. Its translation is CASSQLQGSSGYTF.

This clone has only a few counts. This chain connects TRBV6-1 to TRBJ1-3; TRBD1 is a possible D gene (5 bases). Germline V gene lookup returns CDR1 MNHNS and CDR2 SASEGT. The ends were cut back, 4 bases at V and 4 bases at J, with 14 bases in the middle. The CDR3 runs to 15 residues. The CDR3, as DNA: TGTGCCAGCAGTGCGGTCAGCGGGGCGGGAAACACCATATATTTT. Its protein is CASSAVSGAGNTIYF.

The chain is built from TRBV4-2 and TRBJ2-7; 7 positions match TRBD2. J was trimmed by 0 bases and V by 0 bases; bases with no gene match: 8. Germline CDR1 is LGHNA and CDR2 is YNFKEQ. The CDR3 spans 17 residues. The CDR3 region is CASSQEGGTTSSYEQYF. DNA of the CDR3: TGTGCCAGCAGCCAAGAGGGTGGGACTACTAGCTCCTACGAGCAGTACTTC.

The rearrangement links TRBV5-1 to TRBJ2-7, with D possibly TRBD1 on 6 matching bases. In germline, CDR1 is SGHRS, CDR2 YFSETQ. The CDR3 runs to 13 residues. Trimming cost V 2 bases and J 2 bases, with 8 bases left between them. The CDR3 sequence: CASSFQGTYEQYF. As DNA, the CDR3 is TGCGCCAGCAGCTTTCAGGGGACCTACGAGCAGTACTTC.

In DNA form, the CDR3 reads TGTGCCAGCAGCCTAGGTAAGGGGTACGAGCAGTACTTC. This encodes CASSLGKGYEQYF. This chain links TRBV5-6 with TRBJ2-7, with D possibly TRBD1 on 5 matching bases. Deletions cut 4 bases from V and 4 bases from J, with 12 bases between. Germline V gives CDR1 SGHDT, CDR2 YYEEEE. The CDR3 totals 13 residues.

This clone has just a few counts. This rearrangement joins TRBV25-1 to TRBJ1-2; D gene ambiguous. V was cut by 9 bases and J by 8 bases, with 19 bases left in between. The CDR3 is 13 residues long. Looked up from germline, CDR1 is MGHDK and CDR2 is SYGVNS. For the CDR3, the DNA is TGTGCCAGTAACCGGGGAGGCCCCTGGGGCTACACCTTC. Its protein is CASNRGGPWGYTF.

The sample holds one count of this clone. The genes are TRBV7-2 and TRBJ2-3, with D perhaps TRBD2 (6 bases). The CDR3 totals 16 residues. The V and J ends lost 7 bases and 1 base respectively, with 18 bases between them. Per germline, CDR1 SGHTA and CDR2 FQGNSA. The DNA for the CDR3 is TGTGCCAGCACCCCCGGCCCGGGAGTCGGCACAGATACGCAGTATTTT. Encoded protein: CASTPGPGVGTDTQYF.

The chain is built from TRBV6-4 and TRBJ1-1; weak D call: TRBD1 (6 bases). Germline CDR1 and CDR2: MRHNA and SNTAGT. Trimming pared 3 bases from V and 3 bases from J, leaving 14 bases between. This CDR3 comprises 15 residues. DNA of the CDR3: TGTGCCAGCAGTGAATACAGGGTTGCGGACACTGAAGCTTTCTTT. Its translation is CASSEYRVADTEAFF.

This sequence joins TRBV25-1 and TRBJ2-7, with TRBD2 identical over 13 bases. Germline V gene data show CDR1 as MGHDK and CDR2 as SYGVNS. J was trimmed by 4 bases and V by 3 bases; bases with no gene match: 9. The CDR3 is 17 residues long. This chain's CDR3 is CASSDPQGLAGDYEQYF. The CDR3 DNA sequence: TGTGCCAGCAGTGACCCACAAGGACTAGCGGGAGATTACGAGCAGTACTTC.

V usage is TRBV6-5 and J usage is TRBJ1-1; D unclear. The CDR3 spans 12 residues. Trimming removed 5 bases at V and 5 bases at J, with 9 bases between. Germline lookup yields CDR1 MNHEY and CDR2 SVGAGI. The DNA of the CDR3 is TGTGCCAGCAGTAATTTCGGGACTGAAGCTTTCTTT. Encoded protein: CASSNFGTEAFF.

This chain links TRBV15 with TRBJ2-5; perhaps TRBD1 as D (6 bases). The CDR3 runs to 14 residues. The germline V gene has CDR1 LNHNV and CDR2 YYDKDF (reference sequence). Trimming shortened V by 2 bases and J by 5 bases, and 12 bases separated the two germline ends. The CDR3 nucleotides read TGTGCCACCAGCAGATCCGACAGGAAGGAGACCCAGTACTTC. Its protein product is CATSRSDRKETQYF.

This clone was counted only a few times. This chain joins TRBV21-1 and TRBJ2-7; the table gives TRBD1 as D, unverified against the DNA. TRBV21-1 is noted as a pseudogene. This CDR3 comprises 15 residues. The DNA for the CDR3 is TGTGCCAGCAGCATGCGGACAGGGTTCACCTACGAGCAGTACTTC. This gives the protein CASSMRTGFTYEQYF.

J is TRBJ2-7 and V is TRBV28, with a possible D match to TRBD1 (5 bases). V shed 6 bases and J shed 3 bases, with 15 bases lying between them. CDR1 is MDHEN and CDR2 is SYDVKM in the germline V gene. This CDR3 is built from 14 residues. The CDR3 DNA sequence: TGTGCCAGCAGCCGACTCCTGCAGGGCTACGAGCAGTACTTC. Protein: CASSRLLQGYEQYF.

With respect to this clone: Within the sample, other DNA sequences also encode this same CDR3. The chain recombines TRBV7-9 with TRBJ2-3, with TRBD2 as a possible D gene (7 bases). Trimming pared 5 bases from V and 7 bases from J, leaving 31 bases between. This CDR3 region has 19 residues. Germline assignment: CDR1 SEHNR and CDR2 FQNEAQ (reference sequence). The CDR3 DNA follows: TGTGCCAGCAGCCCCTCCGGGGGGCTAGCCTCCTTCCAACAACATACGCAGTATTTT. Residues: CASSPSGGLASFQQHTQYF.

This chain links TRBV7-9 with TRBJ2-7, with 7 bases that match TRBD2. The CDR3 is 14 residues long. Germline V lookup: CDR1 SEHNR, CDR2 FQNEAQ (reference sequence). The V segment lost 3 bases and the J segment 5 bases; nucleotides outside the gene matches: 7. CDR3: CASSLASGAHEQYF. DNA for the CDR3: TGTGCCAGCAGCTTGGCTAGCGGAGCACACGAGCAGTACTTC.

The CDR3 loop reads CASSSPGQGLTGELFF. CDR3 coding DNA: TGTGCCAGTTCCTCCCCGGGACAGGGGTTGACCGGGGAGCTGTTTTTT. V usage is TRBV19 and J usage is TRBJ2-2, with TRBD1 matching over 10 bases. The germline CDR1 and CDR2 sequences are LNHDA and SQIVND (reference sequence). Losses at the gene ends were 8 bases for V and 5 bases for J; bases not matched to a gene: 11. The CDR3 is 16 residues long.

The gene calls are TRBV19 and TRBJ1-1, with D tentatively TRBD1 (6 bases). V was trimmed by 5 bases and J by 4 bases, leaving 20 bases between them. This CDR3 contains 16 residues. The germline V gene has CDR1 LNHDA and CDR2 SQIVND (reference sequence). CDR3 in DNA: TGTGCCAGTAGTCTACGCTTCATCGGCAGGGGCACTGAAGCTTTCTTT. Its protein is CASSLRFIGRGTEAFF.

The V call is TRBV7-9, the J call TRBJ2-7; 11 bases are shared with TRBD2. Germline-derived CDR1 and CDR2 are SEHNR and FQNEAQ (reference sequence). The CDR3 sequence is 17 residues long. Germline trimming cut 5 bases from V and 0 bases from J; bases unmatched to any gene: 9. CDR3 loop: CASSRTGTSGLSYEQYF. CDR3 DNA sequence: TGTGCCAGCAGCCGGACCGGGACTAGCGGCCTCTCCTACGAGCAGTACTTC.